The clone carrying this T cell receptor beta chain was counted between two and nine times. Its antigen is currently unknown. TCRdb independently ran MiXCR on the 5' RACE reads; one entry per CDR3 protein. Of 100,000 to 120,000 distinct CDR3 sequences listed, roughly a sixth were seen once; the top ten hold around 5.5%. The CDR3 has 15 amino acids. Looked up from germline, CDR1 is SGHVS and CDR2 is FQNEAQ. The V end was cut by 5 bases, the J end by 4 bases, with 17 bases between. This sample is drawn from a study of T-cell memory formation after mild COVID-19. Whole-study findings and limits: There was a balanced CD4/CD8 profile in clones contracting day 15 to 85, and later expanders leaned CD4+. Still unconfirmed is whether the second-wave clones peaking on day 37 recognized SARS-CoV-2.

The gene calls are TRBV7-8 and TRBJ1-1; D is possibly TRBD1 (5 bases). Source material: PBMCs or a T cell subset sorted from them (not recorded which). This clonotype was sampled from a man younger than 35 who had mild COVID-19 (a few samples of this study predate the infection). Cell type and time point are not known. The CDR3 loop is CASSPQRLRGTEAFF. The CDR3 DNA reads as TGTGCCAGCAGCCCCCAGAGACTAAGGGGCACTGAAGCTTTCTTT.